The 11 T cell receptor beta chains below were found in one sample sequenced in a study of shared clonotypes between healthy human individuals. Profiled with immunoSEQ multiplex PCR; TCRdb holds only in-frame clones, not every one. The repertoire consists of approximately 400,000 clones, with 90% to 98% occurring once and the leading ten covering around 0.32%. Sample: memory CD8+ T cells sorted from blood. As to subset: CD45RO+ cells pooled with CCR7-negative TemRA cells. All receptors come from a man under 40 in good health.

CDR3 sequence: CASSDLAGGETQYF. The DNA for the CDR3 is TGTGCCAGCTCAGACCTCGCTGGGGGAGAGACCCAGTACTTC. The chain uses TRBV18 and TRBJ2-5; D assignment may be TRBD1 or TRBD2 (5 bases each). The CDR3 length is 14 residues. The germline V gene encodes CDR1 KGHSH and CDR2 LQKENI. Between the trimmed V and J ends, which lost 5 bases and 4 bases, there was a span of 14 bases.

The V call is TRBV6-1, the J call TRBJ2-7, with 9 nucleotides matching TRBD1. The CDR3 is 15 amino acids. V lost 7 bases to trimming and J lost 7 bases; unmatched junction nucleotides: 14. Germline V lookup: CDR1 MNHNS, CDR2 SASEGT. CDR3 DNA: TGTGCCAGCACACCAACCGGGACAGGGCCCAGTGAGCAGTACTTC. This codes for CASTPTGTGPSEQYF.

The gene calls are TRBV7-6 and TRBJ1-5; D perhaps matches TRBD1 (6 bases). V shed 1 base and J shed 6 bases, with 13 bases lying between them. This CDR3 comprises 15 residues. Germline CDR1 SGHVS, CDR2 FNYEAQ. As DNA, the CDR3 is TGTGCCAGCAGCTTAGGGCCAGGGGCGAGTCAGCCCCAGCATTTT. Translating it yields CASSLGPGASQPQHF.

The rearrangement uses TRBV5-8 and TRBJ2-5; no reliable D call. The V gene lost 0 bases and the J gene lost 5 bases, with 14 bases spanning the gap. This CDR3 has 15 residues. Germline-derived CDR1 and CDR2 are SGHTS and YDEGEE. The CDR3 loop is CASSLAGPAPETQYF. CDR3 DNA sequence: TGTGCCAGCAGCTTGGCCGGACCGGCCCCCGAGACCCAGTACTTC.

The chain carries TRBV6-5 and TRBJ1-6; 7 bases agree with TRBD1. The junction had 0 bases not matched to a gene; V was cut back by 2 bases and J by 5 bases. Germline assignment: CDR1 MNHEY and CDR2 SVGAGI. The CDR3 is made up of 14 amino acids. The CDR3 reads CASSYRGHNSPLHF. In DNA, the CDR3 is TGTGCCAGCAGTTACAGGGGGCATAATTCACCCCTCCACTTT.

The chain has TRBV5-8 and TRBJ1-2; TRBD1 matches 9 bases. CDR1 and CDR2 (germline): SGHTS, YDEGEE. Losses at the gene ends were 5 bases for V and 6 bases for J; bases not matched to a gene: 5. The CDR3 has 13 residues. The CDR3 spells CASSYRQGDGYTF. Written as DNA, the CDR3 is TGTGCCAGCAGTTACCGACAGGGGGATGGCTACACCTTC.

This sequence joins TRBV7-8 and TRBJ1-5; D ambiguous. Trimming removed 6 bases from V and 6 bases from J, with 15 bases in between. The CDR3 runs 14 residues. Germline CDR1 and CDR2: SGHVS and FQNEAQ. The CDR3 reads CASSQDLIRQPQHF. In nucleotides, the CDR3 is TGTGCCAGCAGTCAGGATCTTATACGTCAGCCCCAGCATTTT.

The J gene is TRBJ2-3, the V gene TRBV5-6, with a weak D call TRBD2 (5 bases). Trimming pared 4 bases from V and 0 bases from J, leaving 15 bases between. CDR1 is SGHDT, CDR2 YYEEEE, per germline. This CDR3 has 16 residues. CDR3 sequence: CASSLRVGSSTDTQYF. The DNA of the CDR3 is TGTGCCAGCAGCCTTCGGGTGGGGAGTAGCACAGATACGCAGTATTTT.

The rearrangement links TRBV5-1 to TRBJ2-1, with D unclear. CDR1 and CDR2 (germline): SGHRS, YFSETQ. Trimming removed 0 bases from V and 6 bases from J, with 7 bases in between. The CDR3 has 13 amino acids. CDR3 region: CASSLEVSNEQFF. The CDR3 coding sequence is TGCGCCAGCAGCTTGGAAGTTTCCAATGAGCAGTTCTTC. Full variable domain (remainder filled in from reference TRBV5-1 and TRBJ2-1): KAGVTQTPRYLIKTRGQQVTLSCSPISGHRSVSWYQQTPGQGLQFLFEYFSETQRNKGNFPGRFSGRQFSNSRSEMNVSTLELGDSALYLCASSLEVSNEQFFGPGTRLTVL.

This clone has a single count. The chain employs TRBV5-1 and TRBJ2-3; the D is unclear. Per germline, CDR1 SGHRS and CDR2 YFSETQ. The V end was cut by 2 bases, the J end by 5 bases, with 9 bases between. This CDR3 spans 13 amino acids. In nucleotides, the CDR3 is TGCGCCAGCAGCTTTCAGTTGGTAGATACGCAGTATTTT. Residues: CASSFQLVDTQYF. Full variable domain (missing parts from reference TRBV5-1 and TRBJ2-3): KAGVTQTPRYLIKTRGQQVTLSCSPISGHRSVSWYQQTPGQGLQFLFEYFSETQRNKGNFPGRFSGRQFSNSRSEMNVSTLELGDSALYLCASSFQLVDTQYFGPGTRLTVL.

The rearrangement uses TRBV5-5 and TRBJ2-3, with D possibly matching TRBD2 (6 bases). CDR1 SGHKS and CDR2 YYEKEE come from the germline V gene (reference sequence). V gave up 0 bases and J gave up 0 bases, with 14 bases separating them. The CDR3 is made up of 17 amino acids. The CDR3 nucleotides are TGTGCCAGCAGCTTGGGGCCTGCGGGGCCTAGCACAGATACGCAGTATTTT. This sequence encodes CASSLGPAGPSTDTQYF.